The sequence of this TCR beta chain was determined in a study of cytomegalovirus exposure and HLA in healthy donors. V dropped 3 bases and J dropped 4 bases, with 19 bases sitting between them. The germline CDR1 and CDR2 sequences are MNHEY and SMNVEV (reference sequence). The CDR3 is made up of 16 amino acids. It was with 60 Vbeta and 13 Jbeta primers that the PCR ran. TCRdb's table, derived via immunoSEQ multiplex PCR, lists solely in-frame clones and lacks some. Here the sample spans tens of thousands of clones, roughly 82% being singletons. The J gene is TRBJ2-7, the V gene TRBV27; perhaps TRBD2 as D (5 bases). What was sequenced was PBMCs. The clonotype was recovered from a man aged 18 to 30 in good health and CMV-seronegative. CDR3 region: CASSFIPSPRGYEQYF. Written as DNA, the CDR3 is TGTGCCAGCAGTTTTATCCCTAGCCCTCGCGGATACGAGCAGTACTTC.